Listed here are 21 T cell receptor beta chains from one sample, sequenced in a study of CD8 T cells in Susac syndrome. An input of about 0.5 to 1 ug of RNA was subjected to reverse transcription using random hexamers. MiXCR was run by TCRdb on the immunoSEQ multiplex PCR reads, yielding one entry per CDR3 protein. In the table there are over 100,000 distinct CDR3 sequences, about 96% of which are singletons. Input material: CD4+ T cells from PBMCs. These receptors came from a human donor in good health.

This sequence joins TRBV7-8 and TRBJ2-7; TRBD1 is a possible D gene (6 bases). The CDR3 has 14 residues. V was clipped by 4 bases and J by 0 bases, with 10 bases between them. The germline CDR1 and CDR2 sequences are SGHVS and FQNEAQ. The CDR3 DNA reads TGTGCCAGCAGCTCCTGGACAGTCTCCTACGAGCAGTACTTC. Protein: CASSSWTVSYEQYF.

V usage is TRBV2 and J usage is TRBJ2-3, with D possibly being TRBD1 (6 bases). Trimming cost V 6 bases and J 0 bases, with 10 bases left between them. Germline CDR1 reads SNHLY; CDR2 reads FYNNEI. CDR3 length: 14 amino acids. The CDR3 DNA follows: TGTGCCAGCAGATGGACAGCTAGCACAGATACGCAGTATTTT. The encoded protein is CASRWTASTDTQYF. Looking up the rest from reference TRBV2 and TRBJ2-3 gives the full variable domain: EPEVTQTPSHQVTQMGQEVILRCVPISNHLYFYWYRQILGQKVEFLVSFYNNEISEKSEIFDDQFSVERPDGSNFTLKIRSTKLEDSAMYFCASRWTASTDTQYFGPGTRLTVL.

The chain recombines TRBV4-3 with TRBJ2-1, with TRBD2 matching 15 bases. CDR1 LGHNA and CDR2 YSLEER come from the germline V gene. V lost 7 bases to trimming and J lost 4 bases; unmatched junction nucleotides: 5. The CDR3 is made up of 16 amino acids. The CDR3 nucleotides are TGCGCCAGCACCCACGGGACTAGCGGGAGGTACAATGAGCAGTTCTTC. It yields the protein CASTHGTSGRYNEQFF.

The gene calls are TRBV12-3 or TRBV12-4 and TRBJ1-1; the D is unclear. The CDR3 has 14 residues. V lost 5 bases, J lost 3 bases, and 13 bases lay in between. The CDR3 loop is CASSPHGMHTEAFF. The CDR3 coding sequence is TGTGCCAGCAGTCCCCACGGGATGCACACTGAAGCTTTCTTT.

The gene calls are TRBV30 and TRBJ1-1; 7 nucleotides match TRBD1. From germline, CDR1 is GTSNPN and CDR2 SVGIG (reference sequence). This CDR3 has 13 amino acids. Trimming at V came to 4 bases and at J to 1 base, leaving 3 bases not matched to a gene. The CDR3 protein is CAWIGGKNTEAFF. CDR3 nucleotides: TGTGCCTGGATAGGGGGCAAGAACACTGAAGCTTTCTTT.

The chain uses TRBV3-1 and TRBJ2-1; D possibly matches TRBD1 or TRBD2 (6 bases each). The CDR3 is made up of 16 amino acids. Germline V gene sequence: CDR1 LGHDT, CDR2 YNNKEL (reference sequence). Trimming cost V 5 bases and J 0 bases, with 14 bases left between them. This CDR3 reads CASSAKGGGSYNEQFF. In nucleotides, the CDR3 is TGTGCCAGCAGCGCCAAAGGAGGGGGCTCCTACAATGAGCAGTTCTTC.

This chain joins TRBV4-3 and TRBJ2-5, with D perhaps TRBD2 (7 bases). The germline V gene encodes CDR1 LGHNA and CDR2 YSLEER. The CDR3 consists of 16 residues. Trimming removed 4 bases at V and 2 bases at J, with 17 bases between. The CDR3 region has the DNA TGCGCCAGCAGCCGAGGTCTGGGGAGGGGGCAAGAGACCCAGTACTTC. It specifies CASSRGLGRGQETQYF.

The chain joins TRBV6-5 to TRBJ2-7, with unresolved D. CDR1 is MNHEY, CDR2 SVGAGI, per germline. V dropped 2 bases and J dropped 2 bases, with 13 bases sitting between them. This CDR3 is built from 15 residues. CDR3 DNA sequence: TGTGCCAGCAGTTACGATATGGGCGGTCCCTACGAGCAGTACTTC. It specifies CASSYDMGGPYEQYF.

The chain is built from TRBV5-1 and TRBJ2-7; 10 bases are a match to TRBD2. With V trimmed by 3 bases and J by 6 bases, 6 bases remained unmatched. Germline V gives CDR1 SGHRS, CDR2 YFSETQ. The CDR3 runs 14 residues. The CDR3 sequence is CASSSGTSVGEQYF. In DNA form, the CDR3 reads TGCGCCAGCAGCTCCGGGACTAGCGTCGGCGAGCAGTACTTC.

The chain uses TRBV3-1 and TRBJ1-2, with D maybe TRBD1 (5 bases). Germline assignment: CDR1 LGHDT and CDR2 YNNKEL (reference sequence). The CDR3 is 18 residues long. The V and J ends lost 1 base and 0 bases respectively, with 18 bases between them. The CDR3 nucleotides are TGTGCCAGCAGCCAAGTTAGGGCCAGGGCGACAACTAACTATGGCTACACCTTC. This codes for CASSQVRARATTNYGYTF.

J is TRBJ2-7 and V is TRBV28, with D possibly TRBD2 on 5 matching bases. Germline lookup yields CDR1 MDHEN and CDR2 SYDVKM. The CDR3 has 15 residues. V was cut by 5 bases and J by 2 bases, with 16 bases left in between. The chain's CDR3 is CASSGETLGTYEQYF. DNA for the CDR3: TGTGCCAGCAGTGGGGAGACGCTGGGGACCTACGAGCAGTACTTC. The variable domain in full, with the rest retrieved from reference TRBV28 and TRBJ2-7, is DVKVTQSSRYLVKRTGEKVFLECVQDMDHENMFWYRQDPGLGLRLIYFSYDVKMKEKGDIPEGYSVSREKKERFSLILESASTNQTSMYLCASSGETLGTYEQYFGPGTRLTVT.

This sequence joins TRBV23-1 and TRBJ1-1; 9 positions agree with TRBD1. TRBV23-1 is an ORF, with its function uncertain. CDR3 length: 14 amino acids. V was clipped by 8 bases and J by 4 bases; unmatched bases: 8. The chain's CDR3 is CASGTGTGSTEAFF. The CDR3, as DNA: TGCGCCAGCGGCACCGGGACAGGGAGCACTGAAGCTTTCTTT.

The chain is built from TRBV25-1 and TRBJ1-2; the D is unclear. Germline V gene lookup returns CDR1 MGHDK and CDR2 SYGVNS. The ends were cut back, 1 base at V and 6 bases at J, with 6 bases in the middle. CDR3 length equals 12 residues. The CDR3 DNA sequence: TGTGCCAGCAGTGAATCTGCGGATGGCTACACCTTC. It specifies CASSESADGYTF.

The gene calls are TRBV29-1 and TRBJ1-2; perhaps TRBD1 as D (5 bases). With 2 bases removed from V and 8 bases from J, the gap between germline ends came to 15 bases. This CDR3 has 13 amino acids. CDR1 is SQVTM and CDR2 is ANQGSEA in the germline V gene. The CDR3 DNA follows: TGCAGCGTTGAACTCCTGGGGGACGAGGGCTACACCTTC. Translation: CSVELLGDEGYTF. Supplemented by reference TRBV29-1 and TRBJ1-2, the full variable domain reads SAVISQKPSRDICQRGTSLTIQCQVDSQVTMMFWYRQQPGQSLTLIATANQGSEATYESGFVIDKFPISRPNLTFSTLTVSNMSPEDSSIYLCSVELLGDEGYTFGSGTRLTVV.

V and J are TRBV5-4 and TRBJ1-1; possible D gene TRBD1, 6 bases. The germline V gene has CDR1 SGHNT and CDR2 YYREEE (reference sequence). This CDR3 region has 13 residues. The V and J ends lost 2 bases and 5 bases respectively, with 10 bases between them. The CDR3 spells CASSFSGATEAFF. The DNA for the CDR3 is TGTGCCAGCAGCTTTTCAGGGGCGACTGAAGCTTTCTTT.

The V gene is TRBV6-2 or TRBV6-3, the J gene TRBJ2-5; tentatively, D is TRBD1 (5 bases). Germline CDR1 and CDR2: MNHEY and SVGEGT. V was pared by 5 bases and J by 5 bases, with 12 bases between. This CDR3 spans 13 amino acids. The CDR3 nucleotides are TGTGCCAGCAGTGATGGGGCCTCTGAGACCCAGTACTTC. It translates to CASSDGASETQYF.

This chain uses TRBV6-5 with TRBJ1-2; D perhaps matches TRBD1 (5 bases). The CDR3 totals 12 residues. The V and J ends lost 7 bases and 4 bases respectively, with 10 bases between them. The germline V gene has CDR1 MNHEY and CDR2 SVGAGI. CDR3 in amino acids: CASTRDGYGYTF. The CDR3 DNA is TGTGCCAGCACTCGGGACGGCTATGGCTACACCTTC.

CDR3 DNA: TGCAGCGTTGAAGCCCCCGTTGAAGCTTTCTTT. Translation gives CSVEAPVEAFF. V is TRBV29-1 and J is TRBJ1-1; no reliable D call. CDR3 size: 11 residues. Looked up from germline, CDR1 is SQVTM and CDR2 is ANQGSEA. Trimming took off 1 base at V and 7 bases at J, with 7 bases between the two ends.

The chain combines TRBV20-1 with TRBJ2-1; TRBD1 matches 8 bases. From germline, CDR1 is DFQATT and CDR2 SNEGSKA (reference sequence). CDR3 size: 15 residues. Trimming removed 3 bases from V and 3 bases from J; junction bases left unmatched: 7. In DNA form, the CDR3 reads TGCAGTGCTAGCCCGCCGACAGGGGACTACAATGAGCAGTTCTTC. Translation gives CSASPPTGDYNEQFF.

V and J are TRBV5-1 and TRBJ1-6; TRBD1 is a possible D gene (5 bases). V dropped 1 base and J dropped 10 bases, with 15 bases sitting between them. The CDR3 loop spans 15 amino acids. Germline assignment: CDR1 SGHRS and CDR2 YFSETQ. In nucleotides, the CDR3 is TGCGCCAGCAGCTTGACAGGAGGAAGTCGCTCACCCCTCCACTTT. Amino acid sequence: CASSLTGGSRSPLHF.

J is TRBJ1-2 and V is TRBV5-1, with D maybe TRBD1 (5 bases). CDR1 is SGHRS, CDR2 YFSETQ, per germline. Deletions cut 0 bases from V and 6 bases from J, with 9 bases between. There are 13 residues in the CDR3. CDR3 coding DNA: TGCGCCAGCAGCTTGGAACAGGCTCATGGCTACACCTTC. This translates into CASSLEQAHGYTF.